The 29 T cell receptor beta chains below all came from one sample that was sequenced in a study of cytomegalovirus exposure and HLA in healthy donors. Vbeta (60) and Jbeta (13) primers were used in the PCR. Assay: immunoSEQ multiplex PCR; the TCRdb copy retains only in-frame clones and omits some. This table holds 130,000 to 150,000 clones, approximately 79% found once. Sequenced material: PBMCs. These receptors came from a woman in her 40s in good health and CMV-seropositive.

This clone was observed a handful of times. The chain is built from TRBV19 and TRBJ2-2; TRBD1 agrees at 7 bases. There are 14 residues in the CDR3. Trimming at V came to 4 bases and at J to 3 bases, leaving 2 bases not matched to a gene. CDR1 and CDR2 (germline): LNHDA, SQIVND (reference sequence). The CDR3 bases are TGTGCCAGTAGTAAGACAGGGTACACCGGGGAGCTGTTTTTT. Encoded protein: CASSKTGYTGELFF.

This sequence joins TRBV5-1 and TRBJ2-7; TRBD1 agrees at 10 bases. The CDR3 has 18 amino acids. Germline V lookup: CDR1 SGHRS, CDR2 YFSETQ. The V and J ends lost 4 bases and 1 base, in that order; junction bases with no gene match: 14. For the CDR3, the DNA is TGCGCCAGCAGCGCGATCCGGGACAGGGGCGTGGGGTCCTACGAGCAGTACTTC. It translates to CASSAIRDRGVGSYEQYF.

The rearrangement uses TRBV28 and TRBJ1-1; 7 bases align to TRBD1. CDR3 length equals 18 residues. The germline V gene has CDR1 MDHEN and CDR2 SYDVKM. Trimming took 3 bases from V and 1 from J; bases not matched to a gene: 14. CDR3 in amino acids: CASSFTSTYRGPNTEAFF. The CDR3 DNA sequence: TGTGCCAGCAGTTTTACAAGCACCTACAGGGGACCGAACACTGAAGCTTTCTTT.

This chain connects TRBV7-9 to TRBJ1-6; TRBD1 matches 8 bases. The J segment lost 8 bases and the V segment lost 5 bases, leaving 2 bases of the junction unmatched. Germline CDR1 SEHNR, CDR2 FQNEAQ (reference sequence). This CDR3 has 13 amino acids. As DNA, the CDR3 is TGTGCCAGCAGCCGACAGGGGTATTCACCCCTCCACTTT. The encoded protein is CASSRQGYSPLHF.

The J gene is TRBJ2-7, the V gene TRBV19, with 9 bases fitting TRBD1. This CDR3 has 16 amino acids. The junction had 13 bases not matched to a gene; V was cut back by 4 bases and J by 6 bases. Germline CDR1 and CDR2: LNHDA and SQIVND (reference sequence). CDR3 coding DNA: TGTGCCAGTAGTAAGGGACAGGGTGTGGGTATATCCGAGCAGTACTTC. This translates into CASSKGQGVGISEQYF.

This clone was counted a few times. V and J are TRBV28 and TRBJ2-3; D gene unclear. V shed 6 bases and J shed 2 bases, with 6 bases lying between them. From germline, CDR1 is MDHEN and CDR2 SYDVKM. This CDR3 spans 12 amino acids. DNA of the CDR3: TGTGCCAGCAGCGGTCCCACAGATACGCAGTATTTT. Amino acid sequence: CASSGPTDTQYF.

This chain connects TRBV29-1 to TRBJ1-2; the D is unclear. The CDR3 is made up of 12 amino acids. The germline V and J ends were trimmed by 4 bases and 6 bases, with 12 bases remaining between them. Germline V gene data show CDR1 as SQVTM and CDR2 as ANQGSEA. The CDR3 region has the DNA TGCAGCGTTGTTTCCGCCGGGGATGGCTACACCTTC. Its translation: CSVVSAGDGYTF. Combining the CDR3 with reference TRBV29-1 and TRBJ1-2 gives the whole variable domain SAVISQKPSRDICQRGTSLTIQCQVDSQVTMMFWYRQQPGQSLTLIATANQGSEATYESGFVIDKFPISRPNLTFSTLTVSNMSPEDSSIYLCSVVSAGDGYTFGSGTRLTVV.

This chain uses TRBV30 with TRBJ1-6; 10 bases align to TRBD1. V lost 3 bases, J lost 10 bases, and 6 bases stayed unmatched. The CDR3 is 14 amino acids. Per the germline V gene, CDR1 is GTSNPN and CDR2 is SVGIG (reference sequence). CDR3 DNA sequence: TGTGCCTGGAGAGGGACAGGGGAGCGGTCACCCCTCCACTTT. It is translated as CAWRGTGERSPLHF.

The CDR3 loop reads CSVTRVSSYEQYF. The CDR3 bases are TGCAGCGTCACCAGGGTAAGCTCCTACGAGCAGTACTTC. The chain is built from TRBV29-1 and TRBJ2-5, with a possible D match to TRBD1 (5 bases). The assigned J gene may be wrong: the sequence end matches TRBJ2-7 better. CDR1 is SQVTM, CDR2 ANQGSEA, per germline. The CDR3 extends over 13 amino acids.

The sample holds a few counts of this clone. The CDR3 coding sequence is TGTGCCAGCAGGGTACAGGGGACTTATGGAAACACCATATATTTT. It yields the protein CASRVQGTYGNTIYF. This chain uses TRBV2 with TRBJ1-3, with 7 bases that match TRBD1. After removal of 6 bases from V and 3 bases from J, the junction contained 8 bases not matched to a gene. The V gene's germline CDR1 is SNHLY and CDR2 FYNNEI. The CDR3 totals 15 residues.

The genes are TRBV21-1 and TRBJ1-4; the table's D call of TRBD1 was not tested on the DNA. TRBV21-1 is shown as a pseudogene. This CDR3 is 14 amino acids long. CDR3 sequence: CASSHRDREQKLFF. CDR3 nucleotide sequence: TGTGCCAGCAGCCACCGGGACAGGGAACAAAAACTGTTTTTT.

This chain links TRBV2 with TRBJ2-3, with 9 bases aligning to TRBD2. Unmatched junction bases numbered 7, after V lost 4 bases and J lost 2 bases. The CDR3 is made up of 16 amino acids. Germline V gene sequence: CDR1 SNHLY, CDR2 FYNNEI. The CDR3 loop reads CASSGPLAGSTDTQYF. The CDR3 DNA reads TGTGCCAGCAGTGGCCCCCTAGCGGGGTCCACAGATACGCAGTATTTT. Using reference TRBV2 and TRBJ2-3 for the parts outside the CDR3, the full variable domain is EPEVTQTPSHQVTQMGQEVILRCVPISNHLYFYWYRQILGQKVEFLVSFYNNEISEKSEIFDDQFSVERPDGSNFTLKIRSTKLEDSAMYFCASSGPLAGSTDTQYFGPGTRLTVL.

V usage is TRBV28 and J usage is TRBJ1-3, with unresolved D. Trimming shortened V by 4 bases and J by 0 bases, and 4 bases separated the two germline ends. CDR3 size: 13 residues. Per germline, CDR1 MDHEN and CDR2 SYDVKM. The CDR3 coding sequence is TGTGCCAGCAGTTCCATCTCTGGAAACACCATATATTTT. The encoded protein is CASSSISGNTIYF. Filled out from reference TRBV28 and TRBJ1-3, the complete variable domain reads DVKVTQSSRYLVKRTGEKVFLECVQDMDHENMFWYRQDPGLGLRLIYFSYDVKMKEKGDIPEGYSVSREKKERFSLILESASTNQTSMYLCASSSISGNTIYFGEGSWLTVV.

In nucleotides, the CDR3 is TGTGCCAGCAGCGTAGGCTCGGCGACATCCTACGAGCAGTACTTC. It codes for CASSVGSATSYEQYF. The rearrangement links TRBV9 to TRBJ2-7; D gene ambiguous. V dropped 0 bases and J dropped 1 base, with 11 bases sitting between them. This CDR3 is 15 amino acids long. Per the germline V gene, CDR1 is SGDLS and CDR2 is YYNGEE.

The rearrangement joins TRBV6-1 to TRBJ2-1; the D gene is possibly TRBD1 (5 bases). Germline CDR1 and CDR2: MNHNS and SASEGT. Deletions cut 7 bases from V and 10 bases from J, with 8 bases between. The CDR3 runs 10 residues. The CDR3 protein is CASNSGEQFF. CDR3 sequence (DNA): TGTGCCAGCAATTCAGGGGAGCAGTTCTTC.

Remarks on this clone: One end of the junction is discordant with germline, which a read error may explain. The rearrangement joins TRBV4-3 to TRBJ2-1; 13 bases line up with TRBD2. The CDR3 sequence is 15 residues long. The germline CDR1 and CDR2 sequences are LGHNA and YSLEER. The CDR3 DNA sequence: TGCGCCAGCAGCCAAGACGGGACTAGCGGGGCCCTCCCGGTCTTC. The encoded protein is CASSQDGTSGALPVF.

The chain carries TRBV19 and TRBJ2-5; 8 bases are a match to TRBD1. The tail of the sequence fits TRBJ2-7 better, so the J call may be wrong. This CDR3 has 15 residues. Germline V lookup: CDR1 LNHDA, CDR2 SQIVND (reference sequence). CDR3 in DNA: TGTGCCAGTAGTATAGATGACAGGGGCAGCTACGAGCAGTACTTC. Amino acid sequence: CASSIDDRGSYEQYF.

The chain employs TRBV6-5 and TRBJ1-2; no definite D call. CDR1 MNHEY and CDR2 SVGAGI come from the germline V gene. The CDR3 covers 14 residues. The V end was cut by 0 bases, the J end by 4 bases, with 9 bases between. The CDR3 DNA follows: TGTGCCAGCAGTTACTCGACTCCGATCTATGGCTACACCTTC. It encodes CASSYSTPIYGYTF.

CDR3 DNA: TGCGCCAGCAGCCAAGAAATAGTTAATGAAGCTTTCTTT. This sequence encodes CASSQEIVNEAFF. The chain couples TRBV4-1 to TRBJ1-1; the D is unclear. The CDR3 sequence is 13 residues long. V was shortened by 0 bases and J by 7 bases, with 9 bases between the two germline ends. Germline CDR1 is MGHRA and CDR2 is YSYEKL.

The rearrangement uses TRBV19 and TRBJ1-2; unclear D gene. V lost 4 bases to trimming and J lost 4 bases, with 10 bases between them. Germline V gives CDR1 LNHDA, CDR2 SQIVND (reference sequence). CDR3 length: 13 residues. In DNA, the CDR3 is TGTGCCAGTAGTAGCCCCCGGGGCTATGGCTACACCTTC. As protein: CASSSPRGYGYTF.

The chain uses TRBV6-1 and TRBJ2-3; D uncertain. V lost 7 bases, J lost 0 bases, and 14 bases lay in between. CDR3 length: 15 residues. CDR1 MNHNS and CDR2 SASEGT come from the germline V gene. In DNA, the CDR3 is TGTGCCAGCACCACTGAGGAAGGAAGCACAGATACGCAGTATTTT. It specifies CASTTEEGSTDTQYF.

The chain recombines TRBV5-4 with TRBJ1-1, with 9 bases matching TRBD1. The CDR3 is 19 amino acids. Germline V gene sequence: CDR1 SGHNT, CDR2 YYREEE (reference sequence). Trimming removed 0 bases from V and 0 bases from J; junction bases left unmatched: 12. CDR3 DNA sequence: TGTGCCAGCAGCTTGGGAGCCGGGACAGGGTTTCTTTTGAACACTGAAGCTTTCTTT. Protein sequence: CASSLGAGTGFLLNTEAFF.

This sequence joins TRBV5-6 and TRBJ2-7; 11 positions match TRBD1. Trimming cost V 2 bases and J 2 bases; bases outside gene matches: 9. Germline assignment: CDR1 SGHDT and CDR2 YYEEEE. This CDR3 region has 17 residues. CDR3 DNA sequence: TGTGCCAGCAGCTTAAACTACGGGACAGGGGGGACCTACGAGCAGTACTTC. Encoded protein: CASSLNYGTGGTYEQYF.

This clone was counted once. The chain has TRBV14 and TRBJ2-7; D uncertain. Trimming left V 2 bases short and J 3 bases short, with 14 bases between. This CDR3 has 15 residues. Germline V gene sequence: CDR1 SGHDN, CDR2 FVKESK. The CDR3 here is CASSQPRIPLYEQYF. Written as DNA, the CDR3 is TGTGCCAGCAGCCAACCGAGGATCCCCCTCTACGAGCAGTACTTC.

The chain employs TRBV9 and TRBJ1-3; D remains ambiguous. Germline V gene sequence: CDR1 SGDLS, CDR2 YYNGEE. The CDR3 length is 15 residues. Deletions cut 2 bases from V and 2 bases from J, with 11 bases between. CDR3 DNA: TGTGCCAGCAGCGTGGAGGGTACTGCTGGAAACACCATATATTTT. This translates into CASSVEGTAGNTIYF.

The chain carries TRBV2 and TRBJ2-5, with D uncertain. Germline V gene data show CDR1 as SNHLY and CDR2 as FYNNEI. Trimming shortened V by 6 bases and J by 2 bases, and 4 bases separated the two germline ends. The CDR3 has 11 amino acids. The chain's CDR3 is CASRYQETQYF. CDR3 bases: TGTGCCAGCAGGTATCAAGAGACCCAGTACTTC.

The chain carries TRBV6-5 and TRBJ2-5, with TRBD2 as a possible D gene (5 bases). Germline V gene data show CDR1 as MNHEY and CDR2 as SVGAGI. Trimming removed 4 bases from V and 5 bases from J, with 14 bases in between. This CDR3 has 14 residues. The CDR3 bases are TGTGCCAGCAGTTCTGGCGGGCGCCGTGAGACCCAGTACTTC. Its translation is CASSSGGRRETQYF.

This clone is deemed medium-sized. The chain combines TRBV28 with TRBJ1-2; 7 bases are a match to TRBD1. The V and J ends lost 3 bases and 8 bases, in that order; junction bases with no gene match: 6. Germline CDR1 is MDHEN and CDR2 is SYDVKM. The CDR3 contains 13 residues. In DNA form, the CDR3 reads TGTGCCAGCAGTTTCCGACAGGGCGGAGGCTACACCTTC. Translation gives CASSFRQGGGYTF.

This clone was detected only a few times. V is TRBV20-1 and J is TRBJ1-5; D unclear. The CDR3 loop spans 10 amino acids. Per the germline V gene, CDR1 is DFQATT and CDR2 is SNEGSKA (reference sequence). V dropped 4 bases and J dropped 5 bases, with 3 bases sitting between them. The CDR3 reads CSATYQPQHF. DNA of the CDR3: TGCAGTGCTACGTATCAGCCCCAGCATTTT.